The clone carrying this T cell receptor beta chain has more than one count but fewer than ten. Its antigen is still unknown. This sample was taken from a study of Graves' ophthalmopathy and Graves' hyperthyroidism. RNA transcripts were the template, and TCR beta CDR3 regions were amplified from them. First-round RT-PCR relied on HTBI primers, and a second-round multiplex PCR came next. TCRdb processed the multiplex PCR reads anew with MiXCR; each CDR3 protein has one entry. The table includes about 620,000 distinct CDR3 sequences, roughly 20% detected once. The CDR3 is made up of 14 amino acids. Germline V gene data show CDR1 as MGHRA and CDR2 as YSYEKL. V trimming: 3 bases; J trimming: 5 bases; junction bases outside the gene matches: 6. The study, taken as a whole, reports: The majority of expanded thyroid clonotypes above 0.001 frequency also occurred in blood.

The sample was peripheral blood. The chain has TRBV4-1 and TRBJ2-5; TRBD2 matches 7 bases. The TCR was taken from a young woman with stable Graves' hyperthyroidism. Some clones in this sample may be carry-over from other donors' samples. The DNA for the CDR3 is TGCGCCAGCAGCCAGAGACTAGCTCTTGAGACCCAGTACTTC. Translated, it gives CASSQRLALETQYF.